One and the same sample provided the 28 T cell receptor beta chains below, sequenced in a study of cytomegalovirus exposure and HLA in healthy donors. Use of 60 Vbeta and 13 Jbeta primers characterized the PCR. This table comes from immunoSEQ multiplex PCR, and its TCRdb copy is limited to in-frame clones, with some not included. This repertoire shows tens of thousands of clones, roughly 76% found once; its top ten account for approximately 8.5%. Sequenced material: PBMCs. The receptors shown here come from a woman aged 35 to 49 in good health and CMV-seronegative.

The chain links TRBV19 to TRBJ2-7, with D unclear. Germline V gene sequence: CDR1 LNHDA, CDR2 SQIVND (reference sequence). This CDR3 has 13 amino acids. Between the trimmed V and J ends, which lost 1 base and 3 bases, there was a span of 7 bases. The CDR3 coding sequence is TGTGCCAGTAGTATAGGGTCAGGCTACGAGCAGTACTTC. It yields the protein CASSIGSGYEQYF. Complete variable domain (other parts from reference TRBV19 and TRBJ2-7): DGGITQSPKYLFRKEGQNVTLSCEQNLNHDAMYWYRQDPGQGLRLIYYSQIVNDFQKGDIAEGYSVSREKKESFPLTVTSAQKNPTAFYLCASSIGSGYEQYFGPGTRLTVT.

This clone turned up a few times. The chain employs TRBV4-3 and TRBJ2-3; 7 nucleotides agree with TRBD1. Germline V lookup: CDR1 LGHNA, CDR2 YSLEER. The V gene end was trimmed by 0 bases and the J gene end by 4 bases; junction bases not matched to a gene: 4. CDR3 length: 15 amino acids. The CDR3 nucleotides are TGCGCCAGCAGCCAAGATCGAGGGGGCGCAGATACGCAGTATTTT. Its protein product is CASSQDRGGADTQYF.

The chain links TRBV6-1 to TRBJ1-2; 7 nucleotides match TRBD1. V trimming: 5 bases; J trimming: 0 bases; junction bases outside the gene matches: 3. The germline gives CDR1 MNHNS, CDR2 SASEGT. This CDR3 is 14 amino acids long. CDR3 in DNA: TGTGCCAGCAGTCCGACAGGGCCTAACTATGGCTACACCTTC. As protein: CASSPTGPNYGYTF.

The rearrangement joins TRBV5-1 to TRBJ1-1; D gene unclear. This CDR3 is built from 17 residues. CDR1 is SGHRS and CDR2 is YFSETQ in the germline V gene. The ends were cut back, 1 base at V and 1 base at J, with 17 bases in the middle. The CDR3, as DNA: TGCGCCAGCAGCTTGCGAAACCCGGGGATTGGGAACACTGAAGCTTTCTTT. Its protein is CASSLRNPGIGNTEAFF.

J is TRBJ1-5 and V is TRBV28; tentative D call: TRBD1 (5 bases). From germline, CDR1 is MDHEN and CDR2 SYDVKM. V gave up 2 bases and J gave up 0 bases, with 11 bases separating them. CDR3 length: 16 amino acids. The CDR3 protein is CASSLRGSNSNQPQHF. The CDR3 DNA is TGTGCCAGCAGTTTAAGGGGTAGTAATAGCAATCAGCCCCAGCATTTT.

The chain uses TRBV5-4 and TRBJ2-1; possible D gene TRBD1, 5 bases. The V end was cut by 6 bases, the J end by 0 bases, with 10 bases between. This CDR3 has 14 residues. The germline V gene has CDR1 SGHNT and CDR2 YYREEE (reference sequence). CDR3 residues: CASTLTVSYNEQFF. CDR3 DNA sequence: TGTGCCAGCACTCTGACAGTCTCCTACAATGAGCAGTTCTTC. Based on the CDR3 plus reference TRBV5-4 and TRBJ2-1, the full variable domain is ETGVTQSPTHLIKTRGQQVTLRCSSQSGHNTVSWYQQALGQGPQFIFQYYREEENGRGNFPPRFSGLQFPNYSSELNVNALELDDSALYLCASTLTVSYNEQFFGPGTRLTVL.

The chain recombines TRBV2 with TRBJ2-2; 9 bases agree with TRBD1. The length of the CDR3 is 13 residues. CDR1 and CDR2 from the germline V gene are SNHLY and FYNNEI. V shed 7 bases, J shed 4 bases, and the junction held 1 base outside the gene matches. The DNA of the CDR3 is TGTGCCAGCACGGGACAGGGCACCGGGGAGCTGTTTTTT. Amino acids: CASTGQGTGELFF.

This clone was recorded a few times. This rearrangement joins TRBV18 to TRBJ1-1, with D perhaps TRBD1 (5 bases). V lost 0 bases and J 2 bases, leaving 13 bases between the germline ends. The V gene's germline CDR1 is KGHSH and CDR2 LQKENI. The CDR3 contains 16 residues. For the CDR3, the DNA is TGTGCCAGCTCACCACCGGGGTCGACAGTTAACACTGAAGCTTTCTTT. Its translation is CASSPPGSTVNTEAFF.

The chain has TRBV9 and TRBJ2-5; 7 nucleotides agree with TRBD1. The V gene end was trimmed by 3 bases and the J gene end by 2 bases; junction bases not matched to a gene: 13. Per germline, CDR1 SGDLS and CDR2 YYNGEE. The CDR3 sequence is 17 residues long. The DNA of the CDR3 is TGTGCCAGCAGCGCACGGGACAGTGGCGCCCTTCAAGAGACCCAGTACTTC. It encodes CASSARDSGALQETQYF.

The CDR3 DNA follows: TGTGCCAGCAGTTACTCGGGACAGGGCGTAAGCGAGCAGTACGTC. It is translated as CASSYSGQGVSEQYV. This sequence joins TRBV6-5 and TRBJ2-7, with 9 positions matching TRBD1. This CDR3 comprises 15 residues. The germline CDR1 and CDR2 sequences are MNHEY and SVGAGI. The J segment lost 6 bases and the V segment lost 0 bases, leaving 6 bases of the junction unmatched.

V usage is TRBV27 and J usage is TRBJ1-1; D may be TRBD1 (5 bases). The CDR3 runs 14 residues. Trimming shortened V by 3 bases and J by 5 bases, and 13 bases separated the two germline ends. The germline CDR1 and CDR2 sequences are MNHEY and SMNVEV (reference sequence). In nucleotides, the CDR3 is TGTGCCAGCAGTTTTAGGGAGGGACGGACTGAAGCTTTCTTT. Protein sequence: CASSFREGRTEAFF.

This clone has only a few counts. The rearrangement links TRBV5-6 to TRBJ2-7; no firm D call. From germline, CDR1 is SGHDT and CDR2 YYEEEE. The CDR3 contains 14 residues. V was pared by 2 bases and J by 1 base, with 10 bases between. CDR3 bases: TGTGCCAGCAGCTTTCGAGCCCGGTCCTACGAGCAGTACTTC. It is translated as CASSFRARSYEQYF.

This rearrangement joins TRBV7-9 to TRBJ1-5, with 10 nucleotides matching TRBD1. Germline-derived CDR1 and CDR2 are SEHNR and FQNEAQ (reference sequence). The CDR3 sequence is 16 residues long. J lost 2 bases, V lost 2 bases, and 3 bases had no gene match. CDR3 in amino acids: CASSLSGTGGNQPQHF. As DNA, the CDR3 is TGTGCCAGCAGCTTATCCGGGACAGGGGGCAATCAGCCCCAGCATTTT.

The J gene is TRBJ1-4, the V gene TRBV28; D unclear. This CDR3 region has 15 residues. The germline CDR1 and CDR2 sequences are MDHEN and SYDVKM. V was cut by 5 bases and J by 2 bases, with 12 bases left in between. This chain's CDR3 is CASSPPGRTNEKLFF. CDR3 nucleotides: TGTGCCAGCAGTCCCCCGGGGAGGACTAATGAAAAACTGTTTTTT.

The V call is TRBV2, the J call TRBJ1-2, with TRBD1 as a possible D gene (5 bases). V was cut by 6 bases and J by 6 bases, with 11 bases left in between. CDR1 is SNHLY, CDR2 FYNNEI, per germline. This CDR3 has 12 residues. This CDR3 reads CASRKGSDGYTF. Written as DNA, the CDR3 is TGTGCCAGCAGGAAGGGGTCGGATGGCTACACCTTC.

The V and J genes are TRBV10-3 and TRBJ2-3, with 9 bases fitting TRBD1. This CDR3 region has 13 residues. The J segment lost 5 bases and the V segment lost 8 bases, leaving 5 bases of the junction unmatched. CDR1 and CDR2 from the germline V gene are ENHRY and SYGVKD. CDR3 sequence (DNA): TGTGCCATCCGGGACAGGGCGGTAGATACGCAGTATTTT. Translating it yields CAIRDRAVDTQYF.

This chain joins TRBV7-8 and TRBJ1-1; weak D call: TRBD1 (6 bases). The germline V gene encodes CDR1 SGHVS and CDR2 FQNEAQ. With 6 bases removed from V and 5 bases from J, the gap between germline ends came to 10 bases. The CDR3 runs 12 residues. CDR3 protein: CASSSGVTEAFF. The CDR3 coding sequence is TGTGCCAGCAGTTCAGGGGTGACTGAAGCTTTCTTT.

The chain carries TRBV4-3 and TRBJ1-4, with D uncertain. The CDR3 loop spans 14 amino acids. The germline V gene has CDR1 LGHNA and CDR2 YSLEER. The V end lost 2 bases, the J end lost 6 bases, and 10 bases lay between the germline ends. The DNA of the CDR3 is TGCGCCAGCAGCCAACTCGCACTAGATGAAAAACTGTTTTTT. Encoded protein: CASSQLALDEKLFF.

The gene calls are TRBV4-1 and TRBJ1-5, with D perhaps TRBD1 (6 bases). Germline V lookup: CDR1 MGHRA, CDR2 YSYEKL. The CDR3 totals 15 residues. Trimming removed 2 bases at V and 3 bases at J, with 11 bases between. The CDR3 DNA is TGCGCCAGCAGCCAATCGGACAGAGACAATCAGCCCCAGCATTTT. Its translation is CASSQSDRDNQPQHF.

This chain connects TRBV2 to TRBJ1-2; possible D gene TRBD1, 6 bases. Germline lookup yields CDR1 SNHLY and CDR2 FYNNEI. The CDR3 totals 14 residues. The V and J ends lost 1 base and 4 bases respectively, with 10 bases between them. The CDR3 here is CASSEEDRPYGYTF. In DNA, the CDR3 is TGTGCCAGCAGTGAAGAGGACAGACCCTATGGCTACACCTTC.

Here the CDR3 DNA reads TGTGCCAGCAGCCTAAGGGGGCTCTTAAATGAGCAGTTCTTC. Amino acids: CASSLRGLLNEQFF. V is TRBV11-2 and J is TRBJ2-1; 7 positions agree with TRBD1. Germline CDR1 reads SGHAT; CDR2 reads FQNNGV. The V and J ends lost 5 bases and 7 bases, in that order; junction bases with no gene match: 8. The CDR3 consists of 14 residues.

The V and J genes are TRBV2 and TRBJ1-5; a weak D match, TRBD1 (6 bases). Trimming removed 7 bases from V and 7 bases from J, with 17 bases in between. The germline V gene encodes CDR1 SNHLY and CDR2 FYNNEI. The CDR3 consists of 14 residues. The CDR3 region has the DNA TGTGCCAGCAACGCACAGGGAGGGATCCAGCCCCAGCATTTT. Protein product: CASNAQGGIQPQHF.

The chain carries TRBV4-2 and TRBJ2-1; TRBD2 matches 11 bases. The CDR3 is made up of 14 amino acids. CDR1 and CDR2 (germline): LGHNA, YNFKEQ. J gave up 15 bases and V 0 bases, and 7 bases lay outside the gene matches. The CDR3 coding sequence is TGTGCCAGCAGCCAAGATGTAGCGGGGGGGCCCCGGTTCTTC. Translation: CASSQDVAGGPRFF.

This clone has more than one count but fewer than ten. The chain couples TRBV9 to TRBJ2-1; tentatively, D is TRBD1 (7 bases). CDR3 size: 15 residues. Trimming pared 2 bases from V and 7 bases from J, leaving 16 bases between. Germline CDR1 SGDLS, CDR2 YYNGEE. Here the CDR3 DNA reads TGTGCCAGCAGCGTCACAGGGGTGGCGGGAAATGAGCAGTTCTTC. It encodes CASSVTGVAGNEQFF.

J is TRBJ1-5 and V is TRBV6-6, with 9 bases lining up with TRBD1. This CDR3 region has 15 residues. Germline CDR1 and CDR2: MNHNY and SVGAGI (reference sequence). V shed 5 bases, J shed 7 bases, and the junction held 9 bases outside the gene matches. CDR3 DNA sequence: TGTGCCAGCAGTCCAACCGGGACAGGGCCCCAGCCCCAGCATTTT. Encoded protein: CASSPTGTGPQPQHF.

CDR3 residues: CASSQDQINYGYTF. DNA for the CDR3: TGTGCCAGCAGCCAAGATCAAATTAACTATGGCTACACCTTC. This sequence joins TRBV14 and TRBJ1-2; D unclear. The CDR3 spans 14 residues. The germline V and J ends were trimmed by 0 bases and 1 base, with 6 bases remaining between them. Per germline, CDR1 SGHDN and CDR2 FVKESK.

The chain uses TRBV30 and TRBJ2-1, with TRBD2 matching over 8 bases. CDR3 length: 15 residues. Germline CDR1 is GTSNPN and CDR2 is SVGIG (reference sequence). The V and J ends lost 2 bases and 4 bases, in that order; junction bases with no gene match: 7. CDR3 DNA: TGTGCCTGGAGTCTCGGGGGGGGGCCATACAATGAGCAGTTCTTC. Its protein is CAWSLGGGPYNEQFF. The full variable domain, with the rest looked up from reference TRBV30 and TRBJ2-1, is SQTIHQWPATLVQPVGSPLSLECTVEGTSNPNLYWYRQAAGRGLQLLFYSVGIGQISSEVPQNLSASRPQDRQFILSSKKLLLSDSGFYLCAWSLGGGPYNEQFFGPGTRLTVL.

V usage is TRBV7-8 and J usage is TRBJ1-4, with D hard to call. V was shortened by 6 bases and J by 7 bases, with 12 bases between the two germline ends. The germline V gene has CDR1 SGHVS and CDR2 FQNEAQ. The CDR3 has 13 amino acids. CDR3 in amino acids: CASSQRQREKLFF. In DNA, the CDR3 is TGTGCCAGCAGTCAAAGACAACGTGAAAAACTGTTTTTT.